This T cell receptor (beta chain) stems from a study of human T cells and chemical hapten exposure. The germline gives CDR1 SQVTM, CDR2 ANQGSEA. Trimming stripped 4 bases from V and 2 bases from J, with 9 bases between. The CDR3 loop spans 12 amino acids. Sample time point: pre-sensitization, week 0. Treatment meaning: therapeutic diphenylcyclopropenone sensitization with weekly scalp DPC. Before extraction, the whole blood was not fractionated, and total RNA was taken from it. Each cDNA molecule in the library carried unique molecular identifiers. TCRdb ran MiXCR on the RACE reads and lists one entry per CDR3 protein. Among 33,000 or so distinct CDR3 sequences, approximately 12% were seen once, and the ten largest hold 1.5% to 2.5%. This clonotype was found many times.

The genes are TRBV29-1 and TRBJ2-7; D remains unclear. The specimen comprised whole blood, sampled in connection with sensitization to the hapten diphenylcyclopropenone (DPC). The TCR sequence derives from a middle-aged woman with alopecia areata. Some clones in this sample may be carry-over from other donors' samples. The CDR3 protein is CSVANTAYEQYF. Written as DNA, the CDR3 is TGCAGCGTTGCAAACACAGCCTACGAGCAGTACTTC.